Listed below are T cell receptor beta chains from one sample, sequenced in a study of cytomegalovirus exposure and HLA in healthy donors. Data came from immunoSEQ multiplex PCR; TCRdb stores just in-frame clones and leaves some out. Found here are 130,000 to 150,000 clones, about 88% of them singletons; the top ten hold around 9%. Sequencing was performed on PBMCs. The receptors were gathered from a woman younger than 35 in good health and CMV-seropositive. The CDR3 runs from the conserved cysteine through the conserved F or W. A D gene is named only where the DNA matches it firmly. For some rows the clone size is stated as once, few or many, or as a class when expanded; others skip it.

d_gene | abundance | j_gene | v_gene | len | CDR3nt | CDR3aa
TRBD1 | NA | TRBJ1-2 | TRBV10-3 | 14 | TGTGCCATCAGTGAGAACAGACAGGGCTATGGCTACACCTTC | CAISENRQGYGYTF
TRBD1 | NA | TRBJ1-2 | TRBV9 | 14 | TGTGCCAGCAGCGCCGGGACAGGGGGCGGTGGCTACACCTTC | CASSAGTGGGGYTF
TRBD1 | NA | TRBJ2-1 | TRBV5-1 | 14 | TGCGCCAGCAGCCGGGGACAGGGTCATAATGAGCAGTTCTTC | CASSRGQGHNEQFF
TRBD1 | NA | TRBJ2-7 | TRBV28 | 14 | TGTGCCAGCAGCATGAGACAGGGCTCCCGCGAGCAGTACTTC | CASSMRQGSREQYF
NA | NA | TRBJ2-5 | TRBV29-1 | 13 | TGCAGCGTTGGCAGCAGACTCCAAGAGACCCAGTACTTC | CSVGSRLQETQYF
TRBD2 | NA | TRBJ2-3 | TRBV6-5 | 14 | TGTGCCACCAGAGTGCGGGGGTCGAGAGATACGCAGTATTTT | CATRVRGSRDTQYF
NA | once | TRBJ2-1 | TRBV9 | 12 | TGTGCCAGCAGCGTACGGGTCGATGAGCAGTTCTTC | CASSVRVDEQFF
NA | NA | TRBJ2-7 | TRBV2 | 14 | TGTGCCAGCAGCCAGGCACAGAGCTCCTACGAGCAGTACTTC | CASSQAQSSYEQYF
TRBD2 | few | TRBJ2-5 | TRBV29-1 | 14 | TGCAGCGCTAAATACCGGGACTATCTGGAGACCCAGTACTTC | CSAKYRDYLETQYF
TRBD1 | NA | TRBJ1-2 | TRBV13 | 13 | TGTGCCAGCAGCTTAGGGACAGGGGGTGGCTACACCTTC | CASSLGTGGGYTF
NA | NA | TRBJ1-6 | TRBV6-5 | 14 | TGTGCCAGCAGTTACTCGGAGGGGCGATCACCCCTCCACTTT | CASSYSEGRSPLHF
TRBD1 | NA | TRBJ2-1 | TRBV10-3 | 15 | TGTGCCCATCAGGGCGGACAGGGGGGTATAGGTGAGCAGTTCTTC | CAHQGGQGGIGEQFF
NA | NA | TRBJ2-3 | TRBV29-1 | 16 | TGCAGCGTTGAAGATCTTCATGAGGACAACACAGATACGCAGTATTTT | CSVEDLHEDNTDTQYF
NA | NA | TRBJ1-2 | TRBV2 | 13 | TGTGCCAGGGGGGGAGGAGGTAACTATGGCTACACCTTC | CARGGGGNYGYTF
TRBD1 | once | TRBJ2-7 | TRBV6-1 | 14 | TGTGCCAGCAGTTTGGAGACAGGGGGCTCCGAGCAGTACTTC | CASSLETGGSEQYF
TRBD2 | NA | TRBJ2-1 | TRBV2 | 16 | TGTGCCAGCAGGAGAGATAGCGGGGGGCTATCCAATGAGCAGTTCTTC | CASRRDSGGLSNEQFF
NA | NA | TRBJ1-4 | TRBV15 | 14 | TGTGCCTCATCTCTTATACTTGATAATGAAAAACTGTTTTTT | CASSLILDNEKLFF
NA | NA | TRBJ1-5 | TRBV6-1 | 13 | TGTGCCAGCAGTGAAGAGGGAGGTCAGCCCCAGCATTTT | CASSEEGGQPQHF
TRBD2 | NA | TRBJ2-1 | TRBV30 | 15 | TGTGCCTGGACCGTAGCGGGGGGCTCCTACAATGAGCAGTTCTTC | CAWTVAGGSYNEQFF
NA | once | TRBJ1-1 | TRBV7-2 | 15 | TGTGCCAGCAGCTTAGAACAGGGCATGAACACTGAAGCTTTCTTT | CASSLEQGMNTEAFF
NA | once | TRBJ2-7 | TRBV7-3 | 14 | TGTGCCAGCAGCTTATCCGGGGGACCCTACGAGCAGTACTTC | CASSLSGGPYEQYF
NA | NA | TRBJ1-5 | TRBV10-2 | 12 | TGCGCCAGCAAGGAGGGCGGTCAGCCCCAGCATTTT | CASKEGGQPQHF
TRBD1 | NA | TRBJ2-6 | TRBV7-9 | 18 | TGTGCCAGCAGCAAAGCCGGGACAGTCAGCTCTGGGGCCAACGTCCTGACTTTC | CASSKAGTVSSGANVLTF
TRBD1 | NA | TRBJ2-1 | TRBV28 | 15 | TGTGCCAGCAGTTCCCTCGGATCAGGGGGCAATGAGCAGTTCTTC | CASSSLGSGGNEQFF
NA | NA | TRBJ1-1 | TRBV18 | 13 | TGTGCCAGCTCACCAAGGGAGGACACTGAAGCTTTCTTT | CASSPREDTEAFF
TRBD1 | NA | TRBJ1-2 | TRBV5-6 | 15 | TGTGCCAGCAGCTTGGTGGGACAGGGGTACTATGGCTACACCTTC | CASSLVGQGYYGYTF
TRBD1 | NA | TRBJ2-7 | TRBV14 | 19 | TGTGCCAGCAGCCAAGATTTCACGAGAAGGGACAGGGGTTTTCGCGAGCAGTACTTC | CASSQDFTRRDRGFREQYF
TRBD1 | NA | TRBJ1-2 | TRBV6-5 | 14 | TGTGCCAGCAGCACAGGGGACTCCAACTATGGCTACACCTTC | CASSTGDSNYGYTF
TRBD1 | NA | TRBJ2-7 | TRBV9 | 12 | TGTGCCAGCAGCGGACAGGGATACGAGCAGTACTTC | CASSGQGYEQYF
NA | NA | TRBJ1-2 | TRBV18 | 15 | TGTGCCAGCTCACCCGCGGCCCCCCCTAACTATGGCTACACCTTC | CASSPAAPPNYGYTF
NA | NA | TRBJ2-2 | TRBV5-8 | 18 | TGTGCCAGCAGCTTGAATATCAGGGAAAGCGTAAGGACCGGGGAGCTGTTTTTT | CASSLNIRESVRTGELFF
NA | NA | TRBJ2-3 | TRBV2 | 13 | TGTGCCAGCAGCACCGGACTAACAGATACGCAGTATTTT | CASSTGLTDTQYF
NA | once | TRBJ2-7 | TRBV5-4 | 15 | TGTGCCAGCAGCGACGCGGGGCGACAGAAATACGAGCAGTACTTC | CASSDAGRQKYEQYF
NA | NA | TRBJ1-1 | TRBV5-1 | 14 | TGCGCCAGCAAGACAATTCCCGAGGGTACTGAAGCTTTCTTT | CASKTIPEGTEAFF
NA | NA | TRBJ1-1 | TRBV4-1 | 16 | TGCGCCAGCAGCCAAGATCTTCTGGGGGGGCGGACTGAAGCTTTCTTT | CASSQDLLGGRTEAFF
NA | NA | TRBJ2-2 | TRBV7-9 | 17 | TGTGCCAGCAGCTCACCCGAGAGACCCTCCGGGGCCGGGGAGCTGTTTTTT | CASSSPERPSGAGELFF
NA | NA | TRBJ2-7 | TRBV29-1 | 11 | TGCAGCGTTGAACAGTCCTACGAGCAGTACTTC | CSVEQSYEQYF
NA | NA | TRBJ1-1 | TRBV5-1 | 14 | TGCGCCAGCAGCTTGGCCAGGCTGGACACTGAAGCTTTCTTT | CASSLARLDTEAFF
NA | NA | TRBJ2-1 | TRBV30 | 15 | TGTGCCTGGAAAGAGGGGGGACAGCCTTACAATGAGCAGTTCTTC | CAWKEGGQPYNEQFF
TRBD2 | NA | TRBJ2-3 | TRBV4-1 | 17 | TGCGCCAGCAGCCAAGAAGTTGTTTTTAGCGGGAGAGATACGCAGTATTTT | CASSQEVVFSGRDTQYF
TRBD2 | NA | TRBJ2-5 | TRBV7-2 | 17 | TGTGCCAGCAGCTTAACAGCTAGCGGGGGGGTGAAAGAGACCCAGTACTTC | CASSLTASGGVKETQYF
NA | NA | TRBJ1-1 | TRBV5-1 | 15 | TGCGCCAGCAGATCGCTCCCCGCGGGGAACACTGAAGCTTTCTTT | CASRSLPAGNTEAFF
NA | NA | TRBJ1-2 | TRBV9 | 14 | TGTGCCAGCAGCCTCAGGGTAACTATCTGTGGCTACACCTTC | CASSLRVTICGYTF
TRBD2 | NA | TRBJ2-5 | TRBV28 | 18 | TGTGCCAGCAGTTCCGGGACTAGCGGGGGCAAAAACCAAGAGACCCAGTACTTC | CASSSGTSGGKNQETQYF
TRBD2 | NA | TRBJ2-7 | TRBV5-1 | 15 | TGCGCCAGCAGCTTAGAGCGGGGGAGCTCCTACGAGCAGTACTTC | CASSLERGSSYEQYF
TRBD1 | NA | TRBJ1-5 | TRBV7-2 | 17 | TGTGCCAGCAGCTCCAAAACAGCACAGGGGGGGATCCAGCCCCAGCATTTT | CASSSKTAQGGIQPQHF
NA | NA | TRBJ1-2 | TRBV7-2 | 14 | TGTGCCAGCAGCTTAGAACAGGGATATTATGGCTACACCTTC | CASSLEQGYYGYTF
NA | NA | TRBJ1-1 | TRBV27 | 15 | TGTGCCAGCAGTTTATTTAGTAGGTTGCCGGGAGAGGCTTTCTTT | CASSLFSRLPGEAFF
TRBD1 | NA | TRBJ1-1 | TRBV4-1 | 13 | TGCGCCAGCAGCCAGAGACAGGGCGAAACGGCTTTCTTT | CASSQRQGETAFF
TRBD1 | NA | TRBJ1-1 | TRBV28 | 13 | TGTGCCAGCTACAGGGGAAGGGAGACTGAAGCTTTCTTT | CASYRGRETEAFF
NA | NA | TRBJ2-7 | TRBV7-2 | 14 | TGTGCCAGCAGCAGCGACAGGTTTCCCTACGAGCAGTACTTC | CASSSDRFPYEQYF
NA | NA | TRBJ1-1 | TRBV5-4 | 16 | TGTGCCAGCAGCTTGGGGCGGCTAGGAATGAACACTGAAGCTTTCTTT | CASSLGRLGMNTEAFF
NA | NA | TRBJ1-1 | TRBV6-5 | 12 | TGTGCCAGCACCCGGTCCGGCACTGAAGCTTTCTTT | CASTRSGTEAFF
TRBD2 | NA | TRBJ2-7 | TRBV5-5 | 15 | TGTGCCAGCAGCTTGGGCGGGACTAGATCCTACGAGCAGTACTTC | CASSLGGTRSYEQYF